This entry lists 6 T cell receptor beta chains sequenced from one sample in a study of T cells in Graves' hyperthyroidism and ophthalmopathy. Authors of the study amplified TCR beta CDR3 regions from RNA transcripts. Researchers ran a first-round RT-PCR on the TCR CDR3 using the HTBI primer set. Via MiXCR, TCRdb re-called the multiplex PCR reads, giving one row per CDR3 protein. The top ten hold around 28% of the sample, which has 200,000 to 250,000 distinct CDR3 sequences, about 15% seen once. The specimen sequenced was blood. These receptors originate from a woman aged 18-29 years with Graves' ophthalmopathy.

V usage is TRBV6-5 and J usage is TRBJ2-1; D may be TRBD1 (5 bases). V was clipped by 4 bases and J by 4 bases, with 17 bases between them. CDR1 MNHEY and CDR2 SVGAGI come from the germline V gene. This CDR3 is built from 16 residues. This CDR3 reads CASSSTGRGDYNEQFF. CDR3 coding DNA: TGTGCCAGCAGTTCCACCGGAAGGGGCGATTACAATGAGCAGTTCTTC.

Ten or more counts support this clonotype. The CDR3 nucleotides are TGCGCCAGCAGCCAAGGGGCGGGACTAGCGGGGGACACAGATACGCAGTATTTT. Translation gives CASSQGAGLAGDTDTQYF. The chain joins TRBV4-1 to TRBJ2-3, with 14 bases identical to TRBD2. The V and J ends lost 1 base and 2 bases, in that order; junction bases with no gene match: 5. Germline CDR1 is MGHRA and CDR2 is YSYEKL. This CDR3 contains 18 residues.

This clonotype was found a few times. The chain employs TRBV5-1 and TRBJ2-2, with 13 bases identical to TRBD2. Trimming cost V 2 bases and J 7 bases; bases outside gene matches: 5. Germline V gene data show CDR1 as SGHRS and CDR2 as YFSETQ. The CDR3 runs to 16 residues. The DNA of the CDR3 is TGCGCCAGCAGCTTTGGACTAGCGGGAGTAGGCGGGGAGCTGTTTTTT. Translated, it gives CASSFGLAGVGGELFF.

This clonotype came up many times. The CDR3 DNA sequence: TGTGCCAGCTCACCACAAGGGAACACTGAAGCTTTCTTT. This sequence encodes CASSPQGNTEAFF. The chain links TRBV18 to TRBJ1-1; D gene unclear. V lost 1 base and J lost 1, with 4 bases in between. The CDR3 has 13 amino acids. The germline CDR1 and CDR2 sequences are KGHSH and LQKENI.

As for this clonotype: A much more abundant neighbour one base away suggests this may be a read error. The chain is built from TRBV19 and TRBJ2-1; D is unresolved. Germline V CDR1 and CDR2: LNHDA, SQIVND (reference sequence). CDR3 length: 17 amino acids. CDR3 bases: TGTGCCAGTAGTATTCCAATATTGTACACTCCTTCCAATAAGCAGTTCTTC. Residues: CASSIPILYTPSNKQFF.

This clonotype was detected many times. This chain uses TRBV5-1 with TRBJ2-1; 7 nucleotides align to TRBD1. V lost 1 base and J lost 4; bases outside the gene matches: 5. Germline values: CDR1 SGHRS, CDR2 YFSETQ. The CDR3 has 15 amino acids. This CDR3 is CASSLMTGSYNEQFF. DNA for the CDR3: TGCGCCAGCAGCTTGATGACAGGGAGTTACAATGAGCAGTTCTTC.